This T cell receptor beta chain was sequenced in a study of blood T cell repertoires in COVID-19. How the authors handled the data: Estimation of nucleated cell counts relied on the amplification of reference gene primers. Only in-frame clones appear in the TCRdb table, and some are missing; sequencing was by immunoSEQ multiplex PCR. V and J calls and clone size are copied from that table; D and trimming were computed from the DNA. The profile shows hundreds of thousands of clones, approximately 90% of them singletons. The CDR3 runs 14 residues. CDR1 and CDR2 from the germline V gene are SEHNR and FQNEAQ (reference sequence). V was clipped by 4 bases and J by 3 bases, with 12 bases between them.

This receptor was obtained from a man aged 18 to 30 with COVID-19, enrolled during active disease. Sequenced material: peripheral blood. V usage is TRBV7-9 and J usage is TRBJ1-2; no firm D call. CDR3: CASSSVGVDYGYTF. The CDR3 region has the DNA TGTGCCAGCAGCTCGGTCGGGGTTGACTATGGCTACACCTTC.